Sequencing of this T cell receptor beta chain was carried out in a study of shared clonotypes between healthy human individuals. General observations from the study: Clonotypes that were shared across four donors made up around 4.6% of naive CD4 clonotypes.

Tens of thousands of T cell genomes (roughly 0.2 ug DNA) went into each sorted-subset replicate. Here immunoSEQ multiplex PCR was the method, and the copy in TCRdb shows in-frame clones only, minus some. Of around 1,100,000 clones listed, about 80% are singletons. This clone was seen at least ten times. Its antigen remains unidentified. Trimming cost V 1 base and J 5 bases; bases outside gene matches: 2. The CDR3 extends over 14 amino acids. Germline lookup yields CDR1 SGHAT and CDR2 FQNNGV. The sample was memory CD4+ T cells from PBMCs. Subset of the sample: CD45RA-negative fraction. The gene calls are TRBV11-2 and TRBJ2-7; 10 bases agree with TRBD2. The receptor's source is a man aged 18 to 30 in good health. Some clones in this sample may be carry-over from other donors' samples. The DNA of the CDR3 is TGTGCCAGCAGCTTAGCTAGCGGGAGCCACGAGCAGTACTTC. Its translation: CASSLASGSHEQYF.